This T cell receptor beta chain was sequenced for a study of cytomegalovirus exposure and HLA in healthy donors. Across the whole study: About 80 million unique TCR sequences came from HLA-typed donors in an early release.

This clone appeared a few times. PCR amplification relied on 60 Vbeta primers (plus 13 Jbeta primers). TCRdb keeps only in-frame clones here, not all; method: immunoSEQ multiplex PCR. This table has 120,000 or so clones, 65% to 90% appearing once. The length of the CDR3 is 17 residues. CDR1 and CDR2 (germline): SGDLS, YYNGEE. V lost 4 bases to trimming and J lost 2 bases, with 19 bases between them. The sequence derives from a male donor in good health and CMV-seropositive. The genes are TRBV9 and TRBJ2-1, with a weak D call TRBD1 (9 bases). Sequencing was performed on PBMCs. The CDR3 reads CASSPGGTGPPYNEQFF. CDR3 nucleotide sequence: TGTGCCAGCAGCCCGGGAGGGACAGGGCCTCCCTACAATGAGCAGTTCTTC.